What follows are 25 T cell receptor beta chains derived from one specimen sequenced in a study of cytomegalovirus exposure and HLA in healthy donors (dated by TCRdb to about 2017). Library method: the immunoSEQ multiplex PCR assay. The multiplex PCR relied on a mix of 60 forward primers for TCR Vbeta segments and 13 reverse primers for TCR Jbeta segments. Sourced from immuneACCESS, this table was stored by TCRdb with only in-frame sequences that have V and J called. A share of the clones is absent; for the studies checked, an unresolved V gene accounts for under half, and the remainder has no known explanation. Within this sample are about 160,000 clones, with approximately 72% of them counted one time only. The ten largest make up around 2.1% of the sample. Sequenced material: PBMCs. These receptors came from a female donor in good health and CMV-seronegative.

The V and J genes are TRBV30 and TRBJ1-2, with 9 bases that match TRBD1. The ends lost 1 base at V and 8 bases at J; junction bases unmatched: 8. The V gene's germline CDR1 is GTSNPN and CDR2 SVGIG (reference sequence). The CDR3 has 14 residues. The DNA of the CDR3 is TGTGCCTGGAGTGGGGACAGGGAAATGGGGGGCTACACCTTC. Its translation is CAWSGDREMGGYTF.

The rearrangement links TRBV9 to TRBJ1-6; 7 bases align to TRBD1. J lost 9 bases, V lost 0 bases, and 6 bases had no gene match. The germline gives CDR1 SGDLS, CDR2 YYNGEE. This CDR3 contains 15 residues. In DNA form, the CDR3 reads TGTGCCAGCAGCGTAGGTTACAGGGGAGGTTCACCCCTCCACTTT. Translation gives CASSVGYRGGSPLHF.

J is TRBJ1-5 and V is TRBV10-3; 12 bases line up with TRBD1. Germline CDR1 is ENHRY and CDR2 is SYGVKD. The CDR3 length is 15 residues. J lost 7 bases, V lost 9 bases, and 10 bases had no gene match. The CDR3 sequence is CAIAPGQGALQPQHF. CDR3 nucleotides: TGTGCCATTGCCCCGGGACAGGGGGCATTGCAGCCCCAGCATTTT.

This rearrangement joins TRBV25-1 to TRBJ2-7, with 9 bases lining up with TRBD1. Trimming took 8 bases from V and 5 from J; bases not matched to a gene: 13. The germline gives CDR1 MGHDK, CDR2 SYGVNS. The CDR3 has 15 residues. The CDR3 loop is CASSLTGTGKHEQYF. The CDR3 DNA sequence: TGTGCCAGCTCCCTCACCGGGACAGGGAAGCACGAGCAGTACTTC.

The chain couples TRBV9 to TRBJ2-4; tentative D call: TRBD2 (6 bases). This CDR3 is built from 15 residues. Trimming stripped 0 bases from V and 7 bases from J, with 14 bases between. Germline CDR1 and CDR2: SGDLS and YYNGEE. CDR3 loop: CASSVEGVRGNIQYF. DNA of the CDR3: TGTGCCAGCAGCGTAGAGGGCGTCCGGGGGAACATTCAGTACTTC.

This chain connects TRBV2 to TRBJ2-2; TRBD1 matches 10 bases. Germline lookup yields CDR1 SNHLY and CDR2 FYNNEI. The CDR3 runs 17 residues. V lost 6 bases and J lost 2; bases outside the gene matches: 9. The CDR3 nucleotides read TGTGCCAGCAGGGGACAGGGGTTTTATTCAAACACCGGGGAGCTGTTTTTT. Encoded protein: CASRGQGFYSNTGELFF. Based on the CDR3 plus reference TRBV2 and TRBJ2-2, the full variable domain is EPEVTQTPSHQVTQMGQEVILRCVPISNHLYFYWYRQILGQKVEFLVSFYNNEISEKSEIFDDQFSVERPDGSNFTLKIRSTKLEDSAMYFCASRGQGFYSNTGELFFGEGSRLTVL.

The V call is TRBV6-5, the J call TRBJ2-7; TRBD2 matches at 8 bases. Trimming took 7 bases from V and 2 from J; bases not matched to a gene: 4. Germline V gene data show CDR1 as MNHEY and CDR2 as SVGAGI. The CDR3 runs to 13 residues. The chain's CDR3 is CASTIAGTYEQYF. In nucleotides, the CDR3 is TGTGCCAGCACAATAGCGGGAACCTACGAGCAGTACTTC.

CDR3: CASSPGGFQETQYF. The CDR3 coding sequence is TGCGCCAGCAGCCCCGGAGGATTCCAAGAGACCCAGTACTTC. The chain links TRBV5-1 to TRBJ2-5; possibly TRBD2 for D (5 bases). The CDR3 runs 14 residues. The ends were cut back, 4 bases at V and 1 base at J, with 11 bases in the middle. Germline V lookup: CDR1 SGHRS, CDR2 YFSETQ. Filled out from reference TRBV5-1 and TRBJ2-5, the complete variable domain reads KAGVTQTPRYLIKTRGQQVTLSCSPISGHRSVSWYQQTPGQGLQFLFEYFSETQRNKGNFPGRFSGRQFSNSRSEMNVSTLELGDSALYLCASSPGGFQETQYFGPGTRLLVL.

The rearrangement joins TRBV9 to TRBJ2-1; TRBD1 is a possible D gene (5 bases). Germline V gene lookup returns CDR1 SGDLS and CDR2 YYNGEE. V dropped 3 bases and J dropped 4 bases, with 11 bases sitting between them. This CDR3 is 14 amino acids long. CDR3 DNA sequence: TGTGCCAGCAGCGCACAGGCGATATACAATGAGCAGTTCTTC. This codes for CASSAQAIYNEQFF.

The DNA of the CDR3 is TGTGCCACCAGCAGAGGAGGGATCGAAGGGCTCGAGCAGTACTTC. It yields the protein CATSRGGIEGLEQYF. This sequence joins TRBV15 and TRBJ2-7; D perhaps matches TRBD2 (5 bases). Germline assignment: CDR1 LNHNV and CDR2 YYDKDF (reference sequence). The length of the CDR3 is 15 residues. Trimming shortened V by 1 base and J by 6 bases, and 16 bases separated the two germline ends.

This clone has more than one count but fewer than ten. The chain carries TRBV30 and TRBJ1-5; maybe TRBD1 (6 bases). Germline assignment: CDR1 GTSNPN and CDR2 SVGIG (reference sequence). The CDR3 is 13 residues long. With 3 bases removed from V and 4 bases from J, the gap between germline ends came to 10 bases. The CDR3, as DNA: TGTGCCTGGAGGCCAACAGGGAATCAGCCCCAGCATTTT. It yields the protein CAWRPTGNQPQHF.

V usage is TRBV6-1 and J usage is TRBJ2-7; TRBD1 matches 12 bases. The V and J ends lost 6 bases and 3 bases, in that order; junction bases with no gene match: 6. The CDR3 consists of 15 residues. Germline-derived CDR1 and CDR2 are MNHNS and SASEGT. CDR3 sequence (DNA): TGTGCCAGCAGGACGGGACAGGGGGCGCTCTACGAGCAGTACTTC. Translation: CASRTGQGALYEQYF.

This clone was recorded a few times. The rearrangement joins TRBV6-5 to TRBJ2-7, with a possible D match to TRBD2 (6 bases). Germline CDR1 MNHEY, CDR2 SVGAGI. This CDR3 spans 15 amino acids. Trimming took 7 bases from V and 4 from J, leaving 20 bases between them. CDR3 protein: CASTPPGGTGYEQYF. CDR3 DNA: TGTGCCAGCACCCCTCCCGGAGGGACGGGATACGAGCAGTACTTC.

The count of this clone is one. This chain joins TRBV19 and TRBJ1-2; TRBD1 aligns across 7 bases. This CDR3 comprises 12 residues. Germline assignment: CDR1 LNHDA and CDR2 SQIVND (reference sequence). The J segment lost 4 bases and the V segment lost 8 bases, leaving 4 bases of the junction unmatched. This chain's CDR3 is CASLGQVYGYTF. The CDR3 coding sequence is TGTGCCAGTCTCGGACAGGTCTATGGCTACACCTTC.

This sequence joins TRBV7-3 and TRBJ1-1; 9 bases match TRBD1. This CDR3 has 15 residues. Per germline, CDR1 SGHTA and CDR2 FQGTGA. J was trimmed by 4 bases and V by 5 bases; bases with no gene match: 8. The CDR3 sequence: CASSLTGGMSTEAFF. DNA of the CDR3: TGTGCCAGCAGCCTCACAGGGGGCATGAGCACTGAAGCTTTCTTT.

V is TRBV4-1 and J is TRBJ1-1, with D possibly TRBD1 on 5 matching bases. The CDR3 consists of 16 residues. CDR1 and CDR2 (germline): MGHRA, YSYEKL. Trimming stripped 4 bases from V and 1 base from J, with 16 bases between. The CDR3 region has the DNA TGCGCCAGCAGCCGCGCCGGAATGGGGGGGAACACTGAAGCTTTCTTT. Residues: CASSRAGMGGNTEAFF.

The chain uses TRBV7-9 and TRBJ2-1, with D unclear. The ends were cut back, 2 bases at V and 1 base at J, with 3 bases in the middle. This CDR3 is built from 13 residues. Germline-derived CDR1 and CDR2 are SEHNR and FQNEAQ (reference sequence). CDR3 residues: CASSLTSYNEQFF. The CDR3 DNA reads TGTGCCAGCAGCTTAACATCCTACAATGAGCAGTTCTTC.

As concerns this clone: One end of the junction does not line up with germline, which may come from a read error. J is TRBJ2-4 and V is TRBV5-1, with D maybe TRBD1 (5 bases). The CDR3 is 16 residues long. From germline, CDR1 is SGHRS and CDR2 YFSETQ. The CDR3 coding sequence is TGCGCCAGCAGCTTGTTGACAGAGCCTTCCAAAAACAGTCAGTACTTC. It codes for CASSLLTEPSKNSQYF.

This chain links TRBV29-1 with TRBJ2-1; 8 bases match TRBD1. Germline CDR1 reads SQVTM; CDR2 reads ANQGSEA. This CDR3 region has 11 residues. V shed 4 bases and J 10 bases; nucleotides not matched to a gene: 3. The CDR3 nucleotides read TGCAGCGTTGGCGGGACAGGAGAGCAGTTCTTC. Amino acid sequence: CSVGGTGEQFF.

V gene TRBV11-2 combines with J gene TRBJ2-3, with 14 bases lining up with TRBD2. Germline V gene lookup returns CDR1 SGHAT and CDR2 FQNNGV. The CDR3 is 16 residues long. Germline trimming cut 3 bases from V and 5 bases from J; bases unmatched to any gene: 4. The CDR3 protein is CASSLTSGGAEDTQYF. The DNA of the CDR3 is TGTGCCAGCAGCTTGACTAGCGGGGGGGCCGAAGATACGCAGTATTTT. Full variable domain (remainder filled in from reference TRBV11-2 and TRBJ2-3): EAGVAQSPRYKIIEKRQSVAFWCNPISGHATLYWYQQILGQGPKLLIQFQNNGVVDDSQLPKDRFSAERLKGVDSTLKIQPAKLEDSAVYLCASSLTSGGAEDTQYFGPGTRLTVL.

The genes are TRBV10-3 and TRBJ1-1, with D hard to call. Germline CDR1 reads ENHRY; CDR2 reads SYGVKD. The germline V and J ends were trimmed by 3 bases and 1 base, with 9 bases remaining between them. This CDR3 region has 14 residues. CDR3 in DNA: TGTGCCATCAGTGAACGTGCGGGGAACACTGAAGCTTTCTTT. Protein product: CAISERAGNTEAFF.

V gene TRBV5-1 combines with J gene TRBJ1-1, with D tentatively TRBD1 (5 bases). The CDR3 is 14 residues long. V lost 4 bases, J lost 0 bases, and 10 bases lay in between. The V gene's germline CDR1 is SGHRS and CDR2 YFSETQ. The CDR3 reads CASSTQGMNTEAFF. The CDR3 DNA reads TGCGCCAGCAGCACTCAGGGAATGAACACTGAAGCTTTCTTT.

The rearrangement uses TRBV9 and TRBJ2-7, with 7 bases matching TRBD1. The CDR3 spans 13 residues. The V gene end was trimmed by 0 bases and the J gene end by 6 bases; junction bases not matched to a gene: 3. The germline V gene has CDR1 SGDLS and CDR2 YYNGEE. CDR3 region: CASSVVSGGEQYF. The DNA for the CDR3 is TGTGCCAGCAGCGTAGTCTCAGGGGGCGAGCAGTACTTC.

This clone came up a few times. DNA of the CDR3: TGTGCCAGCAGCTTAGGGGGAGGGAGCACTGAAGCTTTCTTT. It is translated as CASSLGGGSTEAFF. This chain joins TRBV7-2 and TRBJ1-1; D unresolved. The CDR3 is made up of 14 amino acids. Looked up from germline, CDR1 is SGHTA and CDR2 is FQGNSA. Trimming took off 1 base at V and 4 bases at J, with 10 bases between the two ends.

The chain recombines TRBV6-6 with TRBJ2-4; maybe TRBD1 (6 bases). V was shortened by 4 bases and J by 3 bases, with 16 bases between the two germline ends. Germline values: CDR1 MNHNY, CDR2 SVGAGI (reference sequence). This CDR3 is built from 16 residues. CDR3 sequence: CASSSLPGESKNIQYF. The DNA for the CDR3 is TGTGCCAGCAGTTCCCTCCCAGGGGAGAGCAAAAACATTCAGTACTTC.